What follows are 12 T cell receptor beta chains derived from one specimen sequenced in a study of long-term antiretroviral therapy in people with HIV (dated by TCRdb to between 2022 and 2023). The immunoSEQ hsTCRB v3.0 assay was used at survey level resolution to sequence the TRB variable region. Imported from immuneACCESS, the table was reduced by TCRdb to in-frame sequences with V and J called. These copies leave out some clones; in studies compared against another copy, an unresolved V gene accounts for under half, and the cause of the remainder is not known. The sample table shows around 12,000 clones, and over 60% are seen once. The ten largest clonotypes hold about a fifth of the sample. Specimen: unsorted PBMCs, collected 0.5 years before starting antiretroviral therapy. All receptors come from a woman aged 40 to 50 with HIV.

The gene calls are TRBV19 and TRBJ2-5; 13 bases are shared with TRBD2. The CDR3 is 15 amino acids. From germline, CDR1 is LNHDA and CDR2 SQIVND (reference sequence). The trim removed 5 bases at V and 4 bases at J, leaving 4 bases unmatched. The CDR3 sequence: CASSVGTSGTETQYF. In DNA, the CDR3 is TGTGCCAGTAGTGTCGGGACTAGCGGGACAGAGACCCAGTACTTC. The full variable domain, its missing parts supplied by reference TRBV19 and TRBJ2-5, is DGGITQSPKYLFRKEGQNVTLSCEQNLNHDAMYWYRQDPGQGLRLIYYSQIVNDFQKGDIAEGYSVSREKKESFPLTVTSAQKNPTAFYLCASSVGTSGTETQYFGPGTRLLVL.

V gene TRBV30 combines with J gene TRBJ2-6; no definite D call. CDR1 and CDR2 (germline): GTSNPN, SVGIG (reference sequence). V was pared by 0 bases and J by 2 bases, with 5 bases between. This CDR3 is built from 14 residues. CDR3 DNA: TGTGCCTGGAGTGTACTAACTGGGGCCAACGTCCTGACTTTC. It translates to CAWSVLTGANVLTF. Based on the CDR3 plus reference TRBV30 and TRBJ2-6, the full variable domain is SQTIHQWPATLVQPVGSPLSLECTVEGTSNPNLYWYRQAAGRGLQLLFYSVGIGQISSEVPQNLSASRPQDRQFILSSKKLLLSDSGFYLCAWSVLTGANVLTFGAGSRLTVL.

In its sample, this clone was seen a few times. The chain links TRBV6-5 to TRBJ1-1; D not resolved. Germline lookup yields CDR1 MNHEY and CDR2 SVGAGI. With 8 bases removed from V and 7 bases from J, the gap between germline ends came to 14 bases. The CDR3 sequence is 12 residues long. CDR3 sequence (DNA): TGTGCCAGCCTAAATCCCGGGTTTGAAGCTTTCTTT. This codes for CASLNPGFEAFF.

The V and J genes are TRBV11-2 and TRBJ2-7; D call uncertain. The CDR3 has 12 residues. The ends were cut back, 8 bases at V and 0 bases at J, with 8 bases in the middle. Germline CDR1 SGHAT, CDR2 FQNNGV. The CDR3 DNA reads TGTGCCAGCTCCCAGAGCTCCTACGAGCAGTACTTC. Translation: CASSQSSYEQYF. The variable domain in full, with the rest retrieved from reference TRBV11-2 and TRBJ2-7, is EAGVAQSPRYKIIEKRQSVAFWCNPISGHATLYWYQQILGQGPKLLIQFQNNGVVDDSQLPKDRFSAERLKGVDSTLKIQPAKLEDSAVYLCASSQSSYEQYFGPGTRLTVT.

The chain has TRBV30 and TRBJ1-3; D is unclear. V was pared by 3 bases and J by 0 bases, with 9 bases between. Germline V gives CDR1 GTSNPN, CDR2 SVGIG (reference sequence). This CDR3 contains 14 residues. CDR3 protein: CAWRGLSSGNTIYF. CDR3 bases: TGTGCCTGGAGAGGTCTCTCCTCTGGAAACACCATATATTTT.

This chain joins TRBV11-2 and TRBJ1-2, with no clear D. The ends were cut back, 0 bases at V and 5 bases at J, with 13 bases in the middle. Germline assignment: CDR1 SGHAT and CDR2 FQNNGV. The CDR3 has 15 amino acids. CDR3 in amino acids: CASSLDLAGLYGYTF. Written as DNA, the CDR3 is TGTGCCAGCAGCTTAGATCTGGCGGGGTTGTATGGCTACACCTTC. The entire variable domain, with the rest obtained from reference TRBV11-2 and TRBJ1-2, is as follows: EAGVAQSPRYKIIEKRQSVAFWCNPISGHATLYWYQQILGQGPKLLIQFQNNGVVDDSQLPKDRFSAERLKGVDSTLKIQPAKLEDSAVYLCASSLDLAGLYGYTFGSGTRLTVV.

The rearrangement links TRBV19 to TRBJ1-1; no clear D. V shed 4 bases and J shed 3 bases, with 9 bases lying between them. The CDR3 is 13 residues long. The V gene's germline CDR1 is LNHDA and CDR2 SQIVND (reference sequence). The CDR3 sequence: CASSTRLDTEAFF. CDR3 nucleotide sequence: TGTGCCAGTAGTACCAGGTTGGACACTGAAGCTTTCTTT.

The chain couples TRBV5-6 to TRBJ2-2, with 12 bases fitting TRBD2. V shed 4 bases, J shed 4 bases, and the junction held 11 bases outside the gene matches. CDR1 and CDR2 from the germline V gene are SGHDT and YYEEEE. This CDR3 region has 18 residues. In nucleotides, the CDR3 is TGTGCCAGCAGCCGAAGGACTAGCGGGATACCCCCCACCGGGGAGCTGTTTTTT. Translation: CASSRRTSGIPPTGELFF.

The chain joins TRBV19 to TRBJ2-1, with 12 bases identical to TRBD2. The CDR3 length is 15 residues. Per germline, CDR1 LNHDA and CDR2 SQIVND (reference sequence). The junction had 3 bases not matched to a gene; V was cut back by 3 bases and J by 6 bases. The CDR3 loop reads CASSMRLAGANEQFF. The CDR3 DNA follows: TGTGCCAGTAGTATGAGACTAGCGGGAGCCAATGAGCAGTTCTTC.

The V and J genes are TRBV19 and TRBJ1-2, with D possibly TRBD1 on 5 matching bases. The CDR3 runs to 13 residues. Trimming shortened V by 5 bases and J by 3 bases, and 10 bases separated the two germline ends. Germline V gives CDR1 LNHDA, CDR2 SQIVND (reference sequence). This CDR3 reads CASSPEGHYGYTF. Here the CDR3 DNA reads TGTGCCAGTAGTCCTGAGGGGCACTATGGCTACACCTTC.

The genes are TRBV2 and TRBJ1-2; D not resolved. Germline V gene data show CDR1 as SNHLY and CDR2 as FYNNEI. Trimming cost V 0 bases and J 4 bases, with 9 bases left between them. CDR3 length: 14 residues. CDR3 region: CASSEATRSYGYTF. Here the CDR3 DNA reads TGTGCCAGCAGTGAAGCGACAAGATCCTATGGCTACACCTTC.

The V gene is TRBV11-2, the J gene TRBJ2-1; TRBD1 or TRBD2 may be the D gene (6 bases each). Germline V CDR1 and CDR2: SGHAT, FQNNGV. The CDR3 is made up of 13 amino acids. Trimming shortened V by 8 bases and J by 10 bases, and 18 bases separated the two germline ends. The CDR3 loop is CASGSNGGTEQFF. The CDR3 DNA reads TGTGCCAGCGGGTCAAATGGGGGGACAGAGCAGTTCTTC.